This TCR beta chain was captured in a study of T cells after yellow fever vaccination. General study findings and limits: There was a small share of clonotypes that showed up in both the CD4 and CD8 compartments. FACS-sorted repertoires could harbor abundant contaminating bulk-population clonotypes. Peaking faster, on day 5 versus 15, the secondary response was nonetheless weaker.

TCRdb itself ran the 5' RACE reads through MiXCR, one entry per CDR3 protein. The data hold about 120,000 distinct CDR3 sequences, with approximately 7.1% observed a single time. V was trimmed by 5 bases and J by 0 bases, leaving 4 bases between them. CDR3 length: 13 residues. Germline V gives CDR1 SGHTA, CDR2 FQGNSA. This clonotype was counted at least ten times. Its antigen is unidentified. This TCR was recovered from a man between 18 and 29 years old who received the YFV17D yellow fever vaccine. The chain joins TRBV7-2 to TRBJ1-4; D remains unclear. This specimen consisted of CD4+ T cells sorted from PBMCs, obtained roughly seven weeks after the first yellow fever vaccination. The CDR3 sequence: CASSIATNEKLFF. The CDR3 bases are TGTGCCAGCAGCATTGCAACTAATGAAAAACTGTTTTTT.